This T cell receptor (beta chain) was profiled in a study of human T cells and chemical hapten exposure (dated by TCRdb to the early 2020s). Regarding the study in general: For sensitization, 2% DPC in acetone was applied to a roughly 2 cm by roughly 2 cm area of upper inner arm skin. Libraries were pooled for sequencing, and per-sample TCR yields varied mainly because of small differences in library volumes within the pool. Patient blood was sampled pre-sensitization (week 0) and at 2, 6 and about 24 weeks after DPC sensitization. In alopecia patients, the study followed how the peripheral blood TCR repertoire changed in vivo over primary and secondary sensitization to diphenylcyclopropenone (DPC), a hapten. Throughout the study period of 20 to 30 weeks, patients also received therapeutic DPC doses to the scalp every week. For TCR sequencing, blood came from 25 to 35 alopecia patients at anywhere from one to four time points (pre-sensitization, 2, 6 and 24 weeks). Patch testing on the upper back used Finn chambers containing 0.01% DPC, with scoring done after 6 days according to International Contact Dermatitis Research Group standards. Most of the patients in the cohort were female, and the cohort covered alopecia areata with under or over 50% scalp involvement, alopecia totalis and alopecia universalis. General findings and caveats noted by the study authors: After repeated subsampling, the strength of the expansion versus patch-test correlation and the threshold at which it became significant changed. A positive correlation was found between the number of PT1 expanded TCRs and patch test score, with significance reached at thresholds 8, 16 and 32 but not 4. Compared with pre-sensitization or healthy control sets, expanded TCRs formed significantly more large CDR3 similarity clusters, which is consistent with antigen-driven responses. Because every patient had alopecia, a presumed autoimmune disease, the patients' immune response might differ from that of healthy individuals. DPC sensitization did not change how many TCRs were above 1 in 1000 frequency, and no evidence was found of alterations in global repertoire structure.

The CDR3, from cysteine to phenylalanine, totals 16 residues. The sequence is cut down to CDR3 DNA, 48 bases in frame from base 1. Compared with germline, V lacks 3 bases and J lacks 6 bases; bases without a gene match: 6. The germline V gene yields SGHVS for CDR1 and FQNEAQ for CDR2. The time point tag for this specimen amounts to: patch test 2, 6 weeks after DPC sensitization. The intended sense of this specimen's treatment or condition label: therapeutic diphenylcyclopropenone sensitization with weekly scalp DPC. At each patch-test visit, blood was drawn before the patch test was applied. Patients were eligible if aged 18 to 70, diagnosed with alopecia and judged suitable for DPC therapy, and pregnant patients were excluded. Total RNA was extracted from unfractionated whole blood that had been collected in Tempus Blood RNA tubes. This clonotype has more than one count but fewer than ten. The antigen it binds to is not known. Base qualities are not provided; no much larger clone lies one nucleotide away.

Libraries came from RACE. The sequencer was a NextSeq 500. Library preparation attached unique molecular identifiers to individual cDNA molecules for quantitative, reproducible TCR counting. Each blood RNA sample was used to sequence both TCR alpha and TCR beta chains. For the original study's pipeline: The median number of TCRs per sample was over 95,000, ranging from 23,224 to 690,600. V, J and CDR3 annotation of the TCR reads was performed with the Decombinator software suite. To make PS versus PT1 abundance plots, every sample was subsampled to the same number of TCRs (28,000). TCRs were defined as expanded if absent before sensitization and observed at least eight times at the 2-week time point. The public reads were quality trimmed at Q25 with fastp and then assembled into clones with MiXCR by TCRdb, keeping productive beta chains. Identical CDR3 proteins give one entry, which carries the most common genes and DNA. These V and J calls derive from TCRdb rather than the authors' analysis. The table for this sample lists about 140,000 distinct CDR3 sequences; about 10% of them were counted only once. Around 1.4% of the sample is in the top ten clones.

The sample here was whole blood, taken in connection with sensitization to the hapten diphenylcyclopropenone (DPC). This chain joins TRBV7-8 to TRBJ2-2; the junction holds 11 bases that match TRBD2. The clonotype comes from a woman in her forties or fifties with alopecia areata. Some clones in this sample may be carry-over from other donors' samples. The bases are TGTGCCAGCAGCTTTGGTACTAGCGGGAGTCCCGGGGAGCTGTTTTTT. This translates into CASSFGTSGSPGELFF. Reference TRBV7-8 and TRBJ2-2 genes cover what lies past the CDR3, so the full variable domain is GAGVSQSPRYKVAKRGQDVALRCDPISGHVSLFWYQQALGQGPEFLTYFQNEAQLDKSGLPSDRFFAERPEGSVSTLKIQRTQQEDSAVYLCASSFGTSGSPGELFFGEGSRLTVL.